These 26 T cell receptor beta chains came from one sample sequenced in a study of blood T cell repertoires in COVID-19. Using immunoSEQ multiplex PCR, the repertoire was profiled, and TCRdb retains in-frame clones only, with some absent. The table has about 67,000 clones, approximately 88% seen once. The sample comprised peripheral blood. These receptors all come from a woman aged 60-75 years with acute or convalescent COVID-19.

Worth noting for this clone: One end of the junction varies from germline; a read error may be responsible. Other nucleotide sequences from this sample produce the same CDR3. This rearrangement joins TRBV28 to TRBJ1-3; D may be TRBD1 (5 bases). This CDR3 has 14 residues. Germline V gene data show CDR1 as MDHEN and CDR2 as SYDVKM. The CDR3: CASNTGFSGNTIYF. The CDR3 nucleotides read TGTGCCAGCAATACAGGATTCTCTGGAAACACTATATATTTT. Combining the CDR3 with reference TRBV28 and TRBJ1-3 gives the whole variable domain DVKVTQSSRYLVKRTGEKVFLECVQDMDHENMFWYRQDPGLGLRLIYFSYDVKMKEKGDIPEGYSVSREKKERFSLILESASTNQTSMYLCASNTGFSGNTIYFGEGSWLTVV.

The chain combines TRBV18 with TRBJ2-7; TRBD1 aligns across 7 bases. The J segment lost 4 bases and the V segment lost 1 base, leaving 7 bases of the junction unmatched. Looked up from germline, CDR1 is KGHSH and CDR2 is LQKENI. CDR3 length: 15 amino acids. DNA of the CDR3: TGTGCCAGCTCACCACGGGCAGGGGGTACATACGAGCAGTACGTC. This gives the protein CASSPRAGGTYEQYV.

V is TRBV13 and J is TRBJ2-3; D is perhaps TRBD1 (6 bases). With 5 bases removed from V and 0 bases from J, the gap between germline ends came to 12 bases. Germline V lookup: CDR1 PRHDT, CDR2 FYEKMQ (reference sequence). This CDR3 has 15 residues. The CDR3 spells CASSLRQESTDTQYF. Here the CDR3 DNA reads TGTGCCAGCAGCCTACGACAGGAAAGCACAGATACGCAGTATTTT. The whole variable domain, remainder taken from reference TRBV13 and TRBJ2-3, is AAGVIQSPRHLIKEKRETATLKCYPIPRHDTVYWYQQGPGQDPQFLISFYEKMQSDKGSIPDRFSAQQFSDYHSELNMSSLELGDSALYFCASSLRQESTDTQYFGPGTRLTVL.

The V call is TRBV7-9, the J call TRBJ1-2; 12 nucleotides line up with TRBD1. This CDR3 region has 17 residues. Losses at the gene ends were 5 bases for V and 4 bases for J; bases not matched to a gene: 11. Germline CDR1 reads SEHNR; CDR2 reads FQNEAQ (reference sequence). The CDR3 region is CASSPASGQGAGYGYTF. The CDR3, as DNA: TGTGCCAGCAGCCCAGCCTCGGGACAGGGGGCTGGCTATGGCTACACCTTC.

The V call is TRBV5-4, the J call TRBJ1-3; 7 bases are a match to TRBD1. CDR3 size: 16 residues. V was pared by 4 bases and J by 0 bases, with 7 bases of the junction left unmatched. Germline V CDR1 and CDR2: SGHNT, YYREEE (reference sequence). This CDR3 is CASSARQGSSGNTIYF. The CDR3 nucleotides read TGTGCCAGCAGCGCCCGACAGGGCTCCTCTGGAAACACCATATATTTT.

The chain recombines TRBV2 with TRBJ2-2; TRBD1 matches at 7 bases. Germline assignment: CDR1 SNHLY and CDR2 FYNNEI. V trimming: 6 bases; J trimming: 5 bases; junction bases outside the gene matches: 9. CDR3 length: 15 residues. CDR3 protein: CASRETGTVTGELFF. As DNA, the CDR3 is TGTGCCAGCAGAGAAACCGGGACAGTAACCGGGGAGCTGTTTTTT. Using reference TRBV2 and TRBJ2-2 for the parts outside the CDR3, the full variable domain is EPEVTQTPSHQVTQMGQEVILRCVPISNHLYFYWYRQILGQKVEFLVSFYNNEISEKSEIFDDQFSVERPDGSNFTLKIRSTKLEDSAMYFCASRETGTVTGELFFGEGSRLTVL.

The chain recombines TRBV9 with TRBJ2-1; TRBD2 matches 8 bases. After removal of 2 bases from V and 2 bases from J, the junction contained 3 bases not matched to a gene. CDR1 SGDLS and CDR2 YYNGEE come from the germline V gene. CDR3 length: 15 residues. CDR3: CASSVGLEPYNEQFF. CDR3 nucleotides: TGTGCCAGCAGCGTGGGACTAGAACCCTACAATGAGCAGTTCTTC.

The chain has TRBV7-8 and TRBJ2-1; TRBD1 agrees at 10 bases. Looked up from germline, CDR1 is SGHVS and CDR2 is FQNEAQ. The CDR3 has 15 amino acids. Trimming took 7 bases from V and 6 from J; bases not matched to a gene: 9. This CDR3 reads CASTPDRGFLNEQFF. The DNA of the CDR3 is TGTGCCAGCACCCCGGACAGGGGGTTTCTCAATGAGCAGTTCTTC.

The chain is built from TRBV27 and TRBJ2-5, with TRBD2 matching 12 bases. Germline V lookup: CDR1 MNHEY, CDR2 SMNVEV (reference sequence). The CDR3 spans 16 residues. Germline trimming cut 5 bases from V and 2 bases from J; bases unmatched to any gene: 6. This CDR3 is CASSPGLAGFQETQYF. CDR3 bases: TGTGCCAGCAGTCCAGGACTAGCGGGGTTTCAAGAGACCCAGTACTTC.

The chain carries TRBV5-1 and TRBJ2-3, with 7 bases identical to TRBD2. After removal of 0 bases from V and 3 bases from J, the junction contained 4 bases not matched to a gene. CDR1 SGHRS and CDR2 YFSETQ come from the germline V gene. The CDR3 spans 15 residues. DNA for the CDR3: TGCGCCAGCAGCTTGGTTGCTAGCGGAACAGATACGCAGTATTTT. Translation: CASSLVASGTDTQYF.

The chain recombines TRBV30 with TRBJ1-2; no reliable D call. Trimming pared 0 bases from V and 8 bases from J, leaving 13 bases between. CDR3 size: 13 residues. The germline V gene encodes CDR1 GTSNPN and CDR2 SVGIG (reference sequence). DNA of the CDR3: TGTGCCTGGAGTGTACTGGGAGGCCGGGGCTACACCTTC. Translation gives CAWSVLGGRGYTF.

The CDR3 region is CASSLAPPARLAGNEQFF. DNA for the CDR3: TGTGCCAGCAGCTTAGCGCCCCCCGCCCGGCTAGCGGGAAATGAGCAGTTCTTC. The chain combines TRBV7-6 with TRBJ2-1, with 9 bases matching TRBD2. V was clipped by 0 bases and J by 7 bases; unmatched bases: 13. The CDR3 covers 18 residues. From germline, CDR1 is SGHVS and CDR2 FNYEAQ.

The V call is TRBV2, the J call TRBJ2-2, with D hard to call. V dropped 1 base and J dropped 1 base, with 4 bases sitting between them. This CDR3 is 14 amino acids long. Germline-derived CDR1 and CDR2 are SNHLY and FYNNEI. CDR3 nucleotides: TGTGCCAGCAGTGAAGTCGGGAACACCGGGGAGCTGTTTTTT. It specifies CASSEVGNTGELFF.

The chain employs TRBV7-2 and TRBJ1-6; 8 bases fit TRBD1. The germline gives CDR1 SGHTA, CDR2 FQGNSA. This CDR3 is built from 16 residues. V gave up 8 bases and J gave up 10 bases; unmatched junction bases: 16. The CDR3 here is CASGVDRGLRGSPLHF. CDR3 DNA: TGTGCCAGCGGAGTCGACAGGGGCCTAAGGGGATCACCCCTCCACTTT.

The rearrangement joins TRBV19 to TRBJ2-1; a possible D gene is TRBD2 (6 bases). V was trimmed by 3 bases and J by 1 base, leaving 16 bases between them. Germline assignment: CDR1 LNHDA and CDR2 SQIVND (reference sequence). This CDR3 spans 17 amino acids. The chain's CDR3 is CASSIYGPGGSYNEQFF. The CDR3 nucleotides are TGTGCCAGTAGTATCTACGGACCCGGAGGGTCCTACAATGAGCAGTTCTTC.

This chain uses TRBV4-2 with TRBJ2-3, with TRBD2 identical over 12 bases. CDR1 is LGHNA, CDR2 YNFKEQ, per germline. Unmatched junction bases numbered 10, after V lost 1 base and J lost 5 bases. This CDR3 spans 18 amino acids. CDR3 in amino acids: CASSQGATSGGTKDTQYF. CDR3 DNA sequence: TGTGCCAGCAGCCAAGGGGCTACTAGCGGGGGGACTAAAGATACGCAGTATTTT.

The genes are TRBV28 and TRBJ2-7; tentatively, D is TRBD2 (6 bases). The CDR3 runs 16 residues. The V gene lost 5 bases and the J gene lost 3 bases, with 20 bases spanning the gap. Germline V CDR1 and CDR2: MDHEN, SYDVKM. The CDR3 protein is CASSRSGAAGYYEQYV. CDR3 nucleotides: TGTGCCAGCAGTCGTAGTGGGGCGGCGGGGTACTACGAGCAGTACGTC.

The V and J genes are TRBV29-1 and TRBJ2-5; D unresolved. The CDR3 has 11 residues. The germline gives CDR1 SQVTM, CDR2 ANQGSEA. Trimming pared 6 bases from V and 3 bases from J, leaving 8 bases between. The CDR3 nucleotides read TGCAGCGTAAGTAGTGAAGAGACCCAGTACTTC. Its translation is CSVSSEETQYF.

The rearrangement joins TRBV19 to TRBJ2-5, with TRBD2 as a possible D gene (5 bases). This CDR3 contains 13 residues. Germline V gene sequence: CDR1 LNHDA, CDR2 SQIVND (reference sequence). V lost 6 bases and J lost 6, with 14 bases in between. CDR3 in amino acids: CASSTADLQTQYF. Here the CDR3 DNA reads TGTGCCAGTAGCACCGCGGACTTACAGACCCAGTACTTC.

The chain couples TRBV5-1 to TRBJ1-1; a possible D gene is TRBD1 (5 bases). The CDR3 has 15 residues. The V and J ends lost 2 bases and 2 bases respectively, with 13 bases between them. CDR1 and CDR2 (germline): SGHRS, YFSETQ. In DNA form, the CDR3 reads TGCGCCAGCAGCTTACGCCCGACAGCTAACACTGAAGCTTTCTTT. Translation gives CASSLRPTANTEAFF.

The gene calls are TRBV29-1 and TRBJ2-3, with 11 bases that match TRBD2. The V gene end was trimmed by 6 bases and the J gene end by 4 bases; junction bases not matched to a gene: 6. CDR3 length: 14 residues. The germline gives CDR1 SQVTM, CDR2 ANQGSEA. CDR3 nucleotide sequence: TGCAGCGTAGCGGTAGCGGGAGGGGCAGATACGCAGTATTTT. Translating gives CSVAVAGGADTQYF.

The chain joins TRBV23-1 to TRBJ2-7; D call uncertain. TRBV23-1 is treated as an ORF (open reading frame) with a function not yet certain. Trimming stripped 1 base from V and 0 bases from J, with 10 bases between. CDR3 length equals 15 residues. The CDR3 region is CASSQYFLRSYEQYV. The CDR3 DNA sequence: TGCGCCAGCAGTCAATACTTCCTGCGCTCCTACGAGCAGTACGTC.

V and J are TRBV7-2 and TRBJ2-3; 7 positions agree with TRBD2. The CDR3 is 15 amino acids. J was trimmed by 0 bases and V by 5 bases; bases with no gene match: 5. Germline assignment: CDR1 SGHTA and CDR2 FQGNSA. The CDR3 protein is CASSPASGSTDTQYF. In nucleotides, the CDR3 is TGTGCCAGCAGCCCCGCTAGCGGTAGCACAGATACGCAGTATTTT. The whole variable domain, remainder taken from reference TRBV7-2 and TRBJ2-3, is GAGVSQSPSNKVTEKGKDVELRCDPISGHTALYWYRQSLGQGLEFLIYFQGNSAPDKSGLPSDRFSAERTGGSVSTLTIQRTQQEDSAVYLCASSPASGSTDTQYFGPGTRLTVL.

The chain uses TRBV4-3 and TRBJ1-2; 9 bases align to TRBD1. The germline V gene encodes CDR1 LGHNA and CDR2 YSLEER. The CDR3 extends over 15 amino acids. V was clipped by 0 bases and J by 8 bases; unmatched bases: 7. The CDR3 spells CASSQDLRTGEGYTF. CDR3 nucleotide sequence: TGCGCCAGCAGCCAAGATTTGCGGACAGGGGAAGGCTACACCTTC.

The chain employs TRBV4-1 and TRBJ1-2; D remains unclear. The CDR3 runs 13 residues. Trimming stripped 6 bases from V and 2 bases from J, with 10 bases between. Germline-derived CDR1 and CDR2 are MGHRA and YSYEKL. The CDR3 sequence is CASSHYTNYGYTF. In DNA, the CDR3 is TGCGCCAGCAGTCATTACACGAACTATGGCTACACCTTC.

The chain recombines TRBV2 with TRBJ1-5; D possibly corresponds to TRBD1 (6 bases). Germline V gene sequence: CDR1 SNHLY, CDR2 FYNNEI. The CDR3 has 15 residues. Trimming took 4 bases from V and 7 from J, leaving 17 bases between them. CDR3 bases: TGTGCCAGCAGTGCTGCCTGGGACATCCGACAGCCCCAGCATTTT. This gives the protein CASSAAWDIRQPQHF.